The next 32 T cell receptor beta chains were all read from a single sample in a study of beta chain features in type 1 diabetes. Overall study findings and caveats: Researchers report that Type 1 diabetes patients had moderately but significantly shorter TCRB CDR3s across all four CD4+ subsets.

Their antigens are not known. The entirety of the isolated RNA underwent reverse transcription, so expressed TCRB transcripts were sequenced. Using immunoSEQ multiplex PCR, the repertoire was profiled, and TCRdb retains in-frame clones only, with some absent. This table has hundreds of thousands of clones, 10% to 15% appearing once. The sequencing sample was made of naive CD4+ T cells from blood. Receptors originate from a woman between 18 and 29 years old with type 1 diabetes.

V gene TRBV19 combines with J gene TRBJ2-7, with D perhaps matching TRBD2 (6 bases). The CDR3 is made up of 15 amino acids. Trimming cost V 6 bases and J 7 bases, with 22 bases left between them. The germline V gene encodes CDR1 LNHDA and CDR2 SQIVND (reference sequence). The CDR3 bases are TGTGCCAGTAGAGATCTTAGCGGCTGGTTTGGGGAGCAGTACTTC. Protein product: CASRDLSGWFGEQYF.

This clone has a handful of counts. This chain uses TRBV11-1 with TRBJ2-1; possibly TRBD1 for D (6 bases). The CDR3 is made up of 13 amino acids. The V gene lost 5 bases and the J gene lost 2 bases, with 7 bases spanning the gap. Germline CDR1 SGHAT, CDR2 FQDESV (reference sequence). The CDR3 loop is CASSGDTYNEQFF. The DNA of the CDR3 is TGTGCCAGCAGCGGGGACACCTACAATGAGCAGTTCTTC. The full variable domain, rest sourced from reference TRBV11-1 and TRBJ2-1, is EAEVAQSPRYKITEKSQAVAFWCDPISGHATLYWYRQILGQGPELLVQFQDESVVDDSQLPKDRFSAERLKGVDSTLKIQPAELGDSAMYLCASSGDTYNEQFFGPGTRLTVL.

This clone was seen only once. The V gene is TRBV2, the J gene TRBJ2-3; a possible D gene is TRBD1 (6 bases). Deletions cut 1 base from V and 6 bases from J, with 14 bases between. The V gene's germline CDR1 is SNHLY and CDR2 FYNNEI. CDR3 size: 15 residues. The CDR3 region is CASSEVLGAGDTQYF. Written as DNA, the CDR3 is TGTGCCAGCAGTGAAGTTTTGGGGGCCGGGGATACGCAGTATTTT.

The sample holds a few counts of this clone. The chain carries TRBV6-6 and TRBJ2-5, with a weak D call TRBD2 (5 bases). This CDR3 has 15 residues. V lost 5 bases and J lost 0, with 13 bases in between. CDR1 MNHNY and CDR2 SVGAGI come from the germline V gene (reference sequence). DNA of the CDR3: TGTGCCAGCAGTCGTGGACTGACCGACCAAGAGACCCAGTACTTC. It specifies CASSRGLTDQETQYF.

This clone has just a few counts. The CDR3 nucleotides are TGTGCCAGCAGTGTGGAAGCGGGGGACACAGATACGCAGTATTTT. Translated: CASSVEAGDTDTQYF. The chain carries TRBV2 and TRBJ2-3; 8 bases map to TRBD2. V was pared by 4 bases and J by 2 bases, with 5 bases of the junction left unmatched. From germline, CDR1 is SNHLY and CDR2 FYNNEI. The CDR3 runs 15 residues.

The table lists this clone with a few counts. The chain has TRBV28 and TRBJ2-2; D gene unclear. With 3 bases removed from V and 4 bases from J, the gap between germline ends came to 3 bases. The germline gives CDR1 MDHEN, CDR2 SYDVKM. The CDR3 sequence is 12 residues long. The CDR3 DNA is TGTGCCAGCAGTTTGCGCACCGGGGAGCTGTTTTTT. It codes for CASSLRTGELFF.

This clone was counted only a few times. The CDR3 region is CASSILAGNLAYNEQFF. In nucleotides, the CDR3 is TGTGCCAGCAGCATACTAGCGGGGAACCTAGCCTACAATGAGCAGTTCTTC. V is TRBV7-2 and J is TRBJ2-1, with 10 bases aligning to TRBD2. Germline assignment: CDR1 SGHTA and CDR2 FQGNSA. CDR3 size: 17 residues. J gave up 2 bases and V 5 bases, and 9 bases lay outside the gene matches.

This clone was seen a single time. The chain combines TRBV6-5 with TRBJ2-7, with D perhaps TRBD2 (5 bases). V lost 5 bases to trimming and J lost 2 bases, with 16 bases between them. The CDR3 loop spans 15 amino acids. The germline CDR1 and CDR2 sequences are MNHEY and SVGAGI. The CDR3 protein is CASSLHRRETYEQYF. CDR3 sequence (DNA): TGTGCCAGCAGTCTCCATAGACGGGAAACCTACGAGCAGTACTTC.

This sequence joins TRBV7-3 and TRBJ2-3; unclear D gene. There are 13 residues in the CDR3. Trimming removed 0 bases from V and 4 bases from J, with 5 bases in between. Germline V gene lookup returns CDR1 SGHTA and CDR2 FQGTGA. As DNA, the CDR3 is TGTGCCAGCAGCTTAACGGCGGCAGATACGCAGTATTTT. Its protein product is CASSLTAADTQYF.

Only a few counts were recorded for this clone. The gene calls are TRBV7-9 and TRBJ2-3, with 13 positions matching TRBD2. The CDR3 is made up of 16 amino acids. Germline CDR1 is SEHNR and CDR2 is FQNEAQ (reference sequence). The trim removed 5 bases at V and 2 bases at J, leaving 4 bases unmatched. The CDR3 DNA is TGTGCCAGCAGCCCCACTAGCGGGAGGGTCACAGATACGCAGTATTTT. Its protein is CASSPTSGRVTDTQYF.

There are a few counts of this clone. The V gene is TRBV7-9, the J gene TRBJ1-2; TRBD1 aligns across 9 bases. Germline CDR1 reads SEHNR; CDR2 reads FQNEAQ (reference sequence). Germline trimming cut 7 bases from V and 5 bases from J; bases unmatched to any gene: 8. The CDR3 length is 14 residues. The DNA for the CDR3 is TGTGCCAGCACTACGGGGGACAGGGATTATGGCTACACCTTC. It codes for CASTTGDRDYGYTF.

The chain couples TRBV5-6 to TRBJ2-7, with D maybe TRBD1 (6 bases). V dropped 4 bases and J dropped 4 bases, with 21 bases sitting between them. From germline, CDR1 is SGHDT and CDR2 YYEEEE. This CDR3 comprises 16 residues. CDR3 loop: CASSNGPGVEGYEQYF. The CDR3 DNA is TGTGCCAGCAGCAACGGACCAGGGGTTGAGGGTTACGAGCAGTACTTC.

The chain has TRBV19 and TRBJ2-7, with 12 bases aligning to TRBD2. The CDR3 is made up of 14 amino acids. Trimming cost V 5 bases and J 10 bases; bases outside gene matches: 9. From germline, CDR1 is LNHDA and CDR2 SQIVND (reference sequence). The CDR3 DNA follows: TGTGCCAGTAGTCCGGCCGGGACTAGCGGGCCTCAGTACTTC. As protein: CASSPAGTSGPQYF.

The chain couples TRBV18 to TRBJ1-1; TRBD1 aligns across 10 bases. Trimming at V came to 5 bases and at J to 3 bases, leaving 9 bases not matched to a gene. The CDR3 runs 16 residues. The V gene's germline CDR1 is KGHSH and CDR2 LQKENI. As DNA, the CDR3 is TGTGCCAGCTCAACGGGACAGGGGTTGGGGGACACTGAAGCTTTCTTT. It specifies CASSTGQGLGDTEAFF.

This clone was detected a few times. This chain joins TRBV7-9 and TRBJ1-2; D gene ambiguous. The CDR3 extends over 11 amino acids. V lost 5 bases and J lost 8, with 9 bases in between. Germline assignment: CDR1 SEHNR and CDR2 FQNEAQ (reference sequence). CDR3 in amino acids: CASSEQVGYTF. CDR3 DNA sequence: TGTGCCAGCAGCGAGCAGGTCGGCTACACCTTC.

Only a few counts were recorded for this clone. This chain uses TRBV7-2 with TRBJ1-2; no reliable D call. This CDR3 region has 12 residues. V was trimmed by 5 bases and J by 8 bases, leaving 12 bases between them. The germline gives CDR1 SGHTA, CDR2 FQGNSA. The CDR3 loop is CASSPGPWGYTF. CDR3 nucleotide sequence: TGTGCCAGCAGCCCCGGTCCGTGGGGCTACACCTTC.

V is TRBV7-2 and J is TRBJ2-1; a weak D match, TRBD1 (5 bases). Trimming removed 3 bases at V and 6 bases at J, with 9 bases between. CDR1 is SGHTA, CDR2 FQGNSA, per germline. The CDR3 runs to 13 residues. The DNA for the CDR3 is TGTGCCAGCAGCTTTGGACAAAGCAATGAGCAGTTCTTC. Its translation: CASSFGQSNEQFF.

V gene TRBV4-3 combines with J gene TRBJ1-6; D gene uncertain. There are 14 residues in the CDR3. V gave up 8 bases and J gave up 9 bases, with 17 bases separating them. The germline V gene has CDR1 LGHNA and CDR2 YSLEER. CDR3 DNA sequence: TGCGCCAGCCAGGTCGCGTTTGGTCCTTCACCCCTCCACTTT. Translated, it gives CASQVAFGPSPLHF.

The rearrangement links TRBV14 to TRBJ2-6; D remains unclear. Trimming left V 4 bases short and J 0 bases short, with 10 bases between. Germline V gene sequence: CDR1 SGHDN, CDR2 FVKESK. There are 16 residues in the CDR3. CDR3 coding DNA: TGTGCCAGCAGCCCCTGGGCCAGCTCTGGGGCCAACGTCCTGACTTTC. Encoded protein: CASSPWASSGANVLTF.

The chain links TRBV29-1 to TRBJ2-7; 7 nucleotides match TRBD1. V gave up 6 bases and J gave up 5 bases; unmatched junction bases: 16. This CDR3 has 15 residues. CDR1 is SQVTM, CDR2 ANQGSEA, per germline. The CDR3 protein is CSVAYPGTAVHEQYF. The CDR3 bases are TGCAGCGTCGCCTACCCGGGGACAGCGGTCCACGAGCAGTACTTC.

This chain links TRBV25-1 with TRBJ2-5; D remains unclear. The V and J ends lost 2 bases and 6 bases respectively, with 4 bases between them. The germline gives CDR1 MGHDK, CDR2 SYGVNS. The CDR3 loop spans 11 amino acids. CDR3 sequence: CASSEGQTQYF. Written as DNA, the CDR3 is TGTGCCAGCAGTGAAGGGCAGACCCAGTACTTC.

The rearrangement links TRBV5-4 to TRBJ2-4; D unresolved. V lost 2 bases and J 0 bases, leaving 15 bases between the germline ends. Germline CDR1 reads SGHNT; CDR2 reads YYREEE (reference sequence). The CDR3 is 17 residues long. The CDR3 DNA sequence: TGTGCCAGCAGCTTTTTCGAAGTGAGGCAAGCCAAAAACATTCAGTACTTC. Its translation: CASSFFEVRQAKNIQYF.

This clone showed up just a few times. This chain uses TRBV7-9 with TRBJ1-1, with D unclear. CDR3 size: 12 residues. V was cut by 1 base and J by 5 bases, with 5 bases left in between. The V gene's germline CDR1 is SEHNR and CDR2 FQNEAQ (reference sequence). CDR3 sequence: CASSLVSTEAFF. The CDR3 region has the DNA TGTGCCAGCAGCTTAGTATCTACTGAAGCTTTCTTT.

CDR3 DNA sequence: TGTGCCAGTAGTATCACAGGGGGTGGTAGCAATCAGCCCCAGCATTTT. Amino acids: CASSITGGGSNQPQHF. The chain uses TRBV19 and TRBJ1-5; 8 bases align to TRBD1. The CDR3 runs to 16 residues. Per the germline V gene, CDR1 is LNHDA and CDR2 is SQIVND (reference sequence). The ends lost 3 bases at V and 0 bases at J; junction bases unmatched: 4.

A few counts support this clone. The V gene is TRBV18, the J gene TRBJ2-1; the match to TRBD2 covers 13 bases. With V trimmed by 2 bases and J by 8 bases, 3 bases remained unmatched. The CDR3 is made up of 15 amino acids. The germline CDR1 and CDR2 sequences are KGHSH and LQKENI. The DNA for the CDR3 is TGTGCCAGCTCACCAGGACTAGCGGGAGTTTATGAGCAGTTCTTC. Translating it yields CASSPGLAGVYEQFF.

This rearrangement joins TRBV30 to TRBJ2-3, with 11 bases that match TRBD1. The CDR3 totals 15 residues. V lost 3 bases and J lost 6; bases outside the gene matches: 8. Per the germline V gene, CDR1 is GTSNPN and CDR2 is SVGIG (reference sequence). CDR3 in DNA: TGTGCCTGGAGGTCCGGACAGGGGGCTCGGGATACGCAGTATTTT. Encoded protein: CAWRSGQGARDTQYF.

The chain uses TRBV2 and TRBJ2-3; 7 bases line up with TRBD1. With V trimmed by 6 bases and J by 6 bases, 9 bases remained unmatched. Germline V gene sequence: CDR1 SNHLY, CDR2 FYNNEI. This CDR3 is built from 14 residues. Here the CDR3 DNA reads TGTGCCAGCAGGGGGACCCCACAGGGGGATACGCAGTATTTT. Translation: CASRGTPQGDTQYF.

The chain couples TRBV20-1 to TRBJ2-7; D is undetermined. Germline lookup yields CDR1 DFQATT and CDR2 SNEGSKA (reference sequence). This CDR3 contains 11 residues. V was clipped by 7 bases and J by 3 bases, with 10 bases between them. The CDR3 sequence is CSGQLHYEQYF. In nucleotides, the CDR3 is TGCAGTGGCCAACTCCACTACGAGCAGTACTTC.

The V and J genes are TRBV7-2 and TRBJ2-7; 14 bases agree with TRBD2. CDR1 is SGHTA, CDR2 FQGNSA, per germline. The CDR3 loop spans 14 amino acids. Trimming took 4 bases from V and 6 from J; bases not matched to a gene: 2. The CDR3 sequence: CASSSGTSGSEQYF. The DNA for the CDR3 is TGTGCCAGCAGCTCCGGGACTAGCGGGAGCGAGCAGTACTTC.

The chain has TRBV19 and TRBJ2-1; the D is unclear. Germline lookup yields CDR1 LNHDA and CDR2 SQIVND (reference sequence). Trimming stripped 7 bases from V and 6 bases from J, with 7 bases between. This CDR3 region has 11 residues. The CDR3 coding sequence is TGTGCCAGTACCCAAGCCAATGAGCAGTTCTTC. Translated, it gives CASTQANEQFF.

V and J are TRBV30 and TRBJ2-1; TRBD2 might be the D (7 bases). The germline gives CDR1 GTSNPN, CDR2 SVGIG (reference sequence). The CDR3 totals 13 residues. V was clipped by 3 bases and J by 13 bases, with 19 bases between them. CDR3: CAWSRGGDSRQFF. CDR3 DNA: TGTGCCTGGAGCAGAGGGGGGGACTCTCGACAGTTCTTC.

The chain has TRBV12-5 and TRBJ2-3; TRBD1 is a possible D gene (6 bases). The ends were cut back, 6 bases at V and 10 bases at J, with 11 bases in the middle. The germline V gene encodes CDR1 LGHNT and CDR2 FRNRAP. The CDR3 is made up of 11 amino acids. The CDR3 DNA sequence: TGTGCTAGTGGAGCACAGGGAGCGCAGTATTTT. This translates into CASGAQGAQYF.